The rows below give T cell receptor beta chains drawn from one sample of a study of siplizumab effects on memory and regulatory T cells. The method was immunoSEQ multiplex PCR; TCRdb's version includes in-frame clones alone and lacks a portion of them. The profile shows fewer than 120,000 clones, around 90% of them singletons. The specimen sequenced was CD4+ T cells sorted from blood. The receptors here all came from a human donor in good health. Each CDR3 is given with its conserved first and last residue. Each record gives: CDR3 length, V gene, clone size, D gene, J gene, CDR3 DNA, CDR3 protein. A D gene is named only where the DNA matches it firmly. A row's size may be missing; if present it is once, few, many or a size class.

17	TRBV4-1	.	TRBD1	TRBJ1-4	TGCGCCAGCAGCCACTCCAGAGAGGGGGCGGAAGGTGAAAAACTGTTTTTT	CASSHSREGAEGEKLFF
13	TRBV4-1	.	.	TRBJ2-7	TGCGCCAGCAGACAAACAGGGCGGAACGAGCAGTACTTC	CASRQTGRNEQYF
14	TRBV9	.	.	TRBJ2-7	TGTGCCAGCAGCGCGGGACTGAGCTCCTACGAGCAGTACTTC	CASSAGLSSYEQYF
15	TRBV7-3	.	TRBD1	TRBJ2-2	TGTGCCAGCAGCCCGGGACAGTTGAACACCGGGGAGCTGTTTTTT	CASSPGQLNTGELFF
14	TRBV6-1	.	TRBD1	TRBJ1-6	TGTGCCAGCAGTCGGGACAGCAGCGATTCACCCCTCCACTTT	CASSRDSSDSPLHF
14	TRBV7-9	.	.	TRBJ2-5	TGTGCCAGCAGCTTAGCGGTGGTCAGACAGACCCAGTACTTC	CASSLAVVRQTQYF
15	TRBV5-4	.	.	TRBJ1-3	TGTGCCAGCAGCCCGGATTGGAGCTCTGGAAACACCATATATTTT	CASSPDWSSGNTIYF
14	TRBV6-6	.	.	TRBJ1-4	TGTGCCAGCAGTTACTCAACAGGGTACGAAAAACTGTTTTTT	CASSYSTGYEKLFF
17	TRBV9	.	TRBD1	TRBJ2-6	TGTGCCAGCAGCTTACAGGGGGCGCGCTCAGGGGCCAACGTCCTGACTTTC	CASSLQGARSGANVLTF
15	TRBV4-1	.	TRBD2	TRBJ2-3	TGCGCCAGCAGCCCAGGACTAGCGTTGGTAGATACGCAGTATTTT	CASSPGLALVDTQYF
16	TRBV28	.	TRBD1	TRBJ2-7	TGTGCCAGCAGTTCCCCCCCGGGACAGGGCTCCTACGAGCAGTACTTC	CASSSPPGQGSYEQYF
12	TRBV10-3	once	.	TRBJ1-1	TGTGCCATCAGAGGGCTGGAGACTGAAGCTTTCTTT	CAIRGLETEAFF
13	TRBV9	once	.	TRBJ1-1	TGTGCCAGCAGCGTTTTTCTGAACACTGAAGCTTTCTTT	CASSVFLNTEAFF
14	TRBV27	.	.	TRBJ2-5	TGTGCCAGCAGTTTGGCGAACCTCCAAGAGACCCAGTACTTC	CASSLANLQETQYF